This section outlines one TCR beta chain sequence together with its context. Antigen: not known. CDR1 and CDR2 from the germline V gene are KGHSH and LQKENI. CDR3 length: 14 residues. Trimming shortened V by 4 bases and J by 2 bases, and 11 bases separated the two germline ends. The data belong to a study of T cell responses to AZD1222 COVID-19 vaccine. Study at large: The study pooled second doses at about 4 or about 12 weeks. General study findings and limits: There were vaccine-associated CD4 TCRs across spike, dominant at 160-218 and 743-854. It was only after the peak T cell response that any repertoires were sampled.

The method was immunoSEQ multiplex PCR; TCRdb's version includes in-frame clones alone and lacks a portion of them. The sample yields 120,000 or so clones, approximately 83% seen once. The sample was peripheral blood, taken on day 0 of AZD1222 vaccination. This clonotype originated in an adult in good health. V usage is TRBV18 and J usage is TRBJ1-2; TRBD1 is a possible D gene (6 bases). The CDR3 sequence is CASSRDISNYGYTF. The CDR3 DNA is TGTGCCAGCTCACGGGACATCTCAAACTATGGCTACACCTTC.